This record concerns one T cell receptor (beta chain) sequence. Both 60 Vbeta primers and 13 Jbeta primers went into the PCR. Using immunoSEQ multiplex PCR, the repertoire was profiled, and TCRdb retains in-frame clones only, with some absent. Of under 150,000 clones listed, 65% to 85% are singletons. This sample stems from a study of cytomegalovirus exposure and HLA in healthy donors. The CDR3 sequence is 16 residues long. Looked up from germline, CDR1 is MGHRA and CDR2 is YSYEKL. V lost 1 base, J lost 0 bases, and 2 bases stayed unmatched. This chain connects TRBV4-1 to TRBJ2-7; 11 bases are a match to TRBD2. The sequenced sample consisted of PBMCs. The sequence came from a woman aged 18-29 years in good health and CMV-seronegative. The chain's CDR3 is CASSQGLAGGSYEQYF. The CDR3, as DNA: TGCGCCAGCAGCCAAGGCCTAGCGGGAGGCTCCTACGAGCAGTACTTC.